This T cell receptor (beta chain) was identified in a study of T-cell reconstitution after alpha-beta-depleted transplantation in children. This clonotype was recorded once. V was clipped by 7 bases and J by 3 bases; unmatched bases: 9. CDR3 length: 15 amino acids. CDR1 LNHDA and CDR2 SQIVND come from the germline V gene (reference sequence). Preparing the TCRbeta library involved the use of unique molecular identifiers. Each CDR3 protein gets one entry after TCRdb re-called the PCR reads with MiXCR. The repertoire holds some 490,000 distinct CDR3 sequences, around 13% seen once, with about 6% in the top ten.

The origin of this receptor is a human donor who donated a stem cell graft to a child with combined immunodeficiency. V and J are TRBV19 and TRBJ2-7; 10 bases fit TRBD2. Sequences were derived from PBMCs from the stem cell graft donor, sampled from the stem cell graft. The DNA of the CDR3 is TGTGCCAGTACCCAACGACTAGCGGGTTTCTACGAGCAGTACTTC. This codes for CASTQRLAGFYEQYF. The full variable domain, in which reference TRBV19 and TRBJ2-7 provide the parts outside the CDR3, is DGGITQSPKYLFRKEGQNVTLSCEQNLNHDAMYWYRQDPGQGLRLIYYSQIVNDFQKGDIAEGYSVSREKKESFPLTVTSAQKNPTAFYLCASTQRLAGFYEQYFGPGTRLTVT.